The 23 T cell receptor beta chains below were found in one sample sequenced in a study of regulatory T cells in long-lasting Graves disease. Regarding time point: newly diagnosed GD, antithyroid drugs for less than 3 months. PBMC RNA served as the TCR library source. Construction of the TCR beta libraries employed iRepertoire HTBI primers in conjunction with Arm-PCR of CDR3 regions. TCRdb fed the multiplex PCR reads into MiXCR, producing one record per CDR3 protein. The sample holds approximately 300,000 distinct CDR3 sequences, over 15% seen once. The sequencing here drew on peripheral blood mononuclear cells (PBMCs), taken at new diagnosis, from a patient treated with antithyroid drugs. All receptors derive from a female donor with Graves disease.

This clonotype was counted ten times or more. The chain carries TRBV27 and TRBJ1-1; D might be TRBD1 (6 bases). The V end lost 1 base, the J end lost 2 bases, and 17 bases lay between the germline ends. The CDR3 spans 17 residues. CDR1 and CDR2 (germline): MNHEY, SMNVEV (reference sequence). CDR3: CASSLYGSRGSNTEAFF. CDR3 sequence (DNA): TGTGCCAGCAGTTTATACGGTAGCAGGGGATCAAACACTGAAGCTTTCTTT.

This clonotype was seen many times. V gene TRBV14 combines with J gene TRBJ1-4; D might be TRBD1 (6 bases). Germline CDR1 is SGHDN and CDR2 is FVKESK. The CDR3 has 15 amino acids. Trimming cost V 1 base and J 4 bases, with 10 bases left between them. CDR3 nucleotides: TGTGCCAGCAGCCAAGCCGACAGGAGTAATGAAAAACTGTTTTTT. Protein product: CASSQADRSNEKLFF.

This clonotype was observed a few times. The V and J genes are TRBV6-5 and TRBJ2-5; 15 bases agree with TRBD2. The CDR3 consists of 19 residues. V lost 0 bases to trimming and J lost 2 bases; unmatched junction nucleotides: 7. Germline CDR1 MNHEY, CDR2 SVGAGI. The DNA of the CDR3 is TGTGCCAGCAGTTACTCGGGGACTAGCGGGAGGAGGGGACAAGAGACCCAGTACTTC. This translates into CASSYSGTSGRRGQETQYF.

As concerns this clonotype: A much larger clone differs from this one at a single base, so this may be a read error. The chain employs TRBV12-3 or TRBV12-4 and TRBJ2-5, with D possibly matching TRBD1 (5 bases). This CDR3 has 14 amino acids. The V end was cut by 4 bases, the J end by 5 bases, with 14 bases between. The CDR3, as DNA: TGTGCCAGCAGTTCCCCCGAAGGGGTGGAGACCCAGTACTTC. This encodes CASSSPEGVETQYF.

This clonotype showed up just a few times. The chain employs TRBV10-1 and TRBJ2-1; D may be TRBD2 (6 bases). There are 15 residues in the CDR3. V lost 7 bases and J 0 bases, leaving 13 bases between the germline ends. Germline assignment: CDR1 WNHNN and CDR2 SYGVQD (reference sequence). This CDR3 reads CASIPVGGSYNEQFF. CDR3 in DNA: TGCGCCAGCATCCCAGTGGGGGGCTCCTACAATGAGCAGTTCTTC.

As for this clonotype: Lacking the conserved final phenylalanine or tryptophan, this CDR3 likely reflects a read error. The V call is TRBV2, the J call TRBJ2-5; D may correspond to TRBD1 or TRBD2 (5 bases each). CDR3 length: 13 amino acids. V lost 6 bases and J lost 2, with 10 bases in between. Germline CDR1 and CDR2: SNHLY and FYNNEI. CDR3 coding DNA: TGTGCCAGCAGGAACTGGGGGCAAGAGACCCAGTACCTC. It encodes CASRNWGQETQYL.

The chain uses TRBV7-2 and TRBJ2-1, with 10 bases fitting TRBD2. V was pared by 5 bases and J by 7 bases, with 17 bases of the junction left unmatched. Germline CDR1 reads SGHTA; CDR2 reads FQGNSA. This CDR3 region has 18 residues. As DNA, the CDR3 is TGTGCCAGCAGCCACAGGGGGTTAAGCGGGAGGGCCGGGAATGAGCAGTTCTTC. This codes for CASSHRGLSGRAGNEQFF.

This clonotype came up a few times. The rearrangement uses TRBV5-1 and TRBJ2-7; the match to TRBD1 covers 8 bases. The V gene's germline CDR1 is SGHRS and CDR2 YFSETQ. This CDR3 spans 14 amino acids. V gave up 5 bases and J gave up 3 bases; unmatched junction bases: 7. As DNA, the CDR3 is TGCGCCAGCAGGGCCCGTGGACAGGGCTACGAGCAGTACTTC. It encodes CASRARGQGYEQYF.

In its sample, this clonotype was seen many times. This sequence joins TRBV2 and TRBJ2-7; a weak D match, TRBD1 (5 bases). V shed 9 bases and J shed 7 bases, with 13 bases lying between them. This CDR3 has 11 amino acids. From germline, CDR1 is SNHLY and CDR2 FYNNEI. The CDR3 sequence is CASSLKGEQYF. The CDR3 DNA follows: TGTGCCAGTTCCCTTAAGGGGGAGCAGTACTTC.

This chain joins TRBV19 and TRBJ2-5; TRBD2 matches at 8 bases. Per germline, CDR1 LNHDA and CDR2 SQIVND (reference sequence). The CDR3 has 15 residues. V lost 5 bases, J lost 0 bases, and 5 bases stayed unmatched. CDR3 DNA sequence: TGTGCCAGTAGTGTTAGCGGGATGTACCAAGAGACCCAGTACTTC. Its translation: CASSVSGMYQETQYF.

The chain has TRBV19 and TRBJ2-3, with 7 bases matching TRBD1. The trim removed 3 bases at V and 5 bases at J, leaving 5 bases unmatched. This CDR3 contains 14 residues. The germline V gene has CDR1 LNHDA and CDR2 SQIVND (reference sequence). CDR3: CASSISGGEDTQYF. The CDR3 nucleotides are TGTGCCAGTAGTATCTCAGGGGGTGAAGATACGCAGTATTTT.

This clonotype was recorded at least ten times. V is TRBV13 and J is TRBJ2-5, with TRBD1 matching 8 bases. Germline V gives CDR1 PRHDT, CDR2 FYEKMQ (reference sequence). The CDR3 is 12 residues long. J gave up 4 bases and V 6 bases, and 1 base lay outside the gene matches. The CDR3 nucleotides read TGTGCCAGCAGTACAGGGGGAGAGACCCAGTACTTC. Protein: CASSTGGETQYF.

This clonotype has a handful of counts. The rearrangement joins TRBV5-1 to TRBJ1-1, with a tentative D call TRBD1 (6 bases). Trimming shortened V by 1 base and J by 4 bases, and 11 bases separated the two germline ends. Germline CDR1 is SGHRS and CDR2 is YFSETQ. The CDR3 extends over 14 amino acids. Written as DNA, the CDR3 is TGCGCCAGCAGCTTGAACAGGGAAGGCACTGAAGCTTTCTTT. It codes for CASSLNREGTEAFF.

This clonotype was detected only once. A much larger clone differs by one base, so this may be a read error. The chain recombines TRBV5-4 with TRBJ2-2; weak D call: TRBD2 (5 bases). The germline gives CDR1 SGHNT, CDR2 YYREEE (reference sequence). The CDR3 is 12 amino acids. The CDR3 DNA is TGTGCCAGCAGCTCGGCGGCCGGGGAGCTGGTTTTT. Its translation is CASSSAAGELVF.

The rearrangement uses TRBV9 and TRBJ2-1; 9 bases are shared with TRBD1. This CDR3 has 15 residues. Germline CDR1 is SGDLS and CDR2 is YYNGEE. Trimming at V came to 4 bases and at J to 7 bases, leaving 9 bases not matched to a gene. The CDR3: CASSLGQGRVNEQFF. The CDR3 coding sequence is TGTGCCAGCAGCCTCGGACAGGGGAGAGTAAATGAGCAGTTCTTC.

For this clonotype: A far larger clone differs by one base, so this is likely a read error. The gene calls are TRBV11-2 and TRBJ2-1; TRBD1 agrees at 9 bases. The J call may be wrong; the DNA end is better matched by TRBJ2-5. Germline V gene data show CDR1 as SGHAT and CDR2 as FQNNGV. This CDR3 contains 14 residues. CDR3 coding DNA: TGTGCCAGCACCACCGGGACAGGGCGAGAGGCCCAGTACTTC. Translated, it gives CASTTGTGREAQYF.

This clonotype was found many times. This sequence joins TRBV27 and TRBJ1-6, with D perhaps matching TRBD1 (5 bases). This CDR3 contains 15 residues. Trimming shortened V by 6 bases and J by 0 bases, and 9 bases separated the two germline ends. Per germline, CDR1 MNHEY and CDR2 SMNVEV (reference sequence). The CDR3 region has the DNA TGTGCCAGCAGGGGACCGAGCTCCTATAATTCACCCCTCCACTTT. This gives the protein CASRGPSSYNSPLHF.

This clonotype has at least ten counts. The V gene is TRBV6-5, the J gene TRBJ1-3, with TRBD1 as a possible D gene (6 bases). Germline V CDR1 and CDR2: MNHEY, SVGAGI. The CDR3 consists of 16 residues. V lost 2 bases to trimming and J lost 1 base, with 12 bases between them. CDR3 in amino acids: CASSYGGHSSGNTIYF. CDR3 DNA: TGTGCCAGCAGTTACGGGGGACACTCTTCTGGAAACACCATATATTTT.

This clonotype has more than one count but fewer than ten. This chain joins TRBV5-1 and TRBJ2-7; 14 nucleotides match TRBD2. V lost 2 bases to trimming and J lost 2 bases; unmatched junction nucleotides: 6. Per germline, CDR1 SGHRS and CDR2 YFSETQ. The CDR3 is 17 amino acids. The CDR3 DNA sequence: TGCGCCAGCAGCTTAGGACTAGCGGGAGGCTTTCCCTACGAGCAGTACTTC. It encodes CASSLGLAGGFPYEQYF.

This clonotype has ten or more counts. This chain joins TRBV28 and TRBJ2-2; 10 positions match TRBD1. This CDR3 has 15 residues. With 6 bases clipped from V and 3 bases from J, the junction kept 4 bases outside the gene matches. CDR1 and CDR2 from the germline V gene are MDHEN and SYDVKM. The CDR3 loop is CASSSGTGDTGELFF. The DNA of the CDR3 is TGTGCCAGCAGCTCCGGGACAGGGGACACCGGGGAGCTGTTTTTT. Full variable domain (rest looked up from reference TRBV28 and TRBJ2-2): DVKVTQSSRYLVKRTGEKVFLECVQDMDHENMFWYRQDPGLGLRLIYFSYDVKMKEKGDIPEGYSVSREKKERFSLILESASTNQTSMYLCASSSGTGDTGELFFGEGSRLTVL.

At least ten counts were recorded for this clonotype. This chain uses TRBV10-3 with TRBJ2-5, with D perhaps matching TRBD1 or TRBD2 (5 bases each). From germline, CDR1 is ENHRY and CDR2 SYGVKD. Trimming removed 4 bases at V and 4 bases at J, with 16 bases between. The CDR3 has 15 residues. CDR3 DNA: TGTGCCATCAGTGGGGACGGCCGGACCCCAGAGACCCAGTACTTC. Translated, it gives CAISGDGRTPETQYF.

This clonotype appeared many times. The V call is TRBV15, the J call TRBJ2-5; TRBD1 matches 11 bases. Trimming cost V 8 bases and J 4 bases; bases outside gene matches: 9. Germline loops: CDR1 LNHNV, CDR2 YYDKDF (reference sequence). This CDR3 is built from 15 residues. CDR3 in amino acids: CATSTGTGGRETQYF. CDR3 nucleotide sequence: TGTGCCACCTCAACCGGGACAGGGGGAAGAGAGACCCAGTACTTC.

V usage is TRBV14 and J usage is TRBJ2-7; tentative D call: TRBD1 (5 bases). This CDR3 is built from 14 residues. Germline CDR1 reads SGHDN; CDR2 reads FVKESK. V was cut by 0 bases and J by 7 bases, with 13 bases left in between. The CDR3 nucleotides read TGTGCCAGCAGCCAAGATCTCAGGGTGCGGGAGCAGTACTTC. This codes for CASSQDLRVREQYF.